These 21 T cell receptor beta chains share one sample of origin, sequenced in a study of T-cell reconstitution after alpha-beta-depleted transplantation in children. Molecular barcoding with unique molecular identifiers was used for the TCRbeta library. TCRdb itself ran the PCR reads through MiXCR, one entry per CDR3 protein. The sample has 600,000 or so distinct CDR3 sequences, roughly 24% seen once. This material consisted of PBMCs, mostly from graft donor cells, taken 360 days after TCRalphabeta/CD19-depleted stem cell transplant. These receptors all come from a boy younger than two who had a stem cell transplant for acute myeloid leukemia, so the T cells may come from the graft donor.

This clonotype came up many times. The chain carries TRBV6-5 and TRBJ1-5, with 9 bases lining up with TRBD1. V lost 4 bases, J lost 2 bases, and 3 bases stayed unmatched. The CDR3 loop spans 15 amino acids. The germline gives CDR1 MNHEY, CDR2 SVGAGI. The CDR3 loop is CASSLQGARNQPQHF. CDR3 nucleotides: TGTGCCAGCAGTTTACAGGGGGCTCGCAATCAGCCCCAGCATTTT.

This clonotype has just a few counts. CDR3 sequence (DNA): TGCAGTGCTAGTCGGCAGGGAACCTACGAGCAGTACGTC. The encoded protein is CSASRQGTYEQYV. The chain has TRBV20-1 and TRBJ2-7, with D perhaps TRBD1 (5 bases). V lost 3 bases, J lost 2 bases, and 11 bases lay in between. This CDR3 is 13 amino acids long. The germline CDR1 and CDR2 sequences are DFQATT and SNEGSKA (reference sequence).

This clonotype was seen more than once but under ten times. V and J are TRBV2 and TRBJ1-5; TRBD1 is a possible D gene (5 bases). Germline V gene data show CDR1 as SNHLY and CDR2 as FYNNEI. This CDR3 contains 13 residues. V lost 8 bases to trimming and J lost 5 bases, with 13 bases between them. The CDR3 sequence is CASARVGHQPQHF. In nucleotides, the CDR3 is TGTGCCAGCGCCAGGGTGGGGCATCAGCCCCAGCATTTT.

The sample holds many counts of this clonotype. The gene calls are TRBV7-9 and TRBJ2-2; D may be TRBD2 (6 bases). Trimming removed 3 bases from V and 5 bases from J, with 10 bases in between. The CDR3 covers 14 residues. Germline V CDR1 and CDR2: SEHNR, FQNEAQ (reference sequence). Here the CDR3 reads CASSLGLITGELFF. In nucleotides, the CDR3 is TGTGCCAGCAGCTTGGGACTTATTACCGGGGAGCTGTTTTTT.

This clonotype appeared once. The CDR3 region is CASSLTSRGTEAFF. CDR3 coding DNA: TGTGCCAGCAGCCTCACTTCCAGGGGGACTGAAGCTTTCTTT. V gene TRBV7-6 combines with J gene TRBJ1-1; 7 nucleotides align to TRBD1. The germline gives CDR1 SGHVS, CDR2 FNYEAQ. The trim removed 5 bases at V and 5 bases at J, leaving 8 bases unmatched. The CDR3 runs to 14 residues. Full variable domain (missing parts from reference TRBV7-6 and TRBJ1-1): GAGVSQSPRYKVTKRGQDVALRCDPISGHVSLYWYRQALGQGPEFLTYFNYEAQQDKSGLPNDRFSAERPEGSISTLTIQRTEQRDSAMYRCASSLTSRGTEAFFGQGTRLTVV.

The genes are TRBV15 and TRBJ1-5, with 9 bases that match TRBD1. CDR1 is LNHNV and CDR2 is YYDKDF in the germline V gene (reference sequence). Germline trimming cut 1 base from V and 6 bases from J; bases unmatched to any gene: 10. The CDR3 consists of 17 residues. CDR3 sequence reads: CATSRVFGQGLSQPQHF. As DNA, the CDR3 is TGTGCCACCAGCAGAGTATTCGGACAGGGGTTAAGTCAGCCCCAGCATTTT.

This clonotype has ten or more counts. V and J are TRBV29-1 and TRBJ2-1; maybe TRBD2 (5 bases). The CDR3 runs 15 residues. CDR1 and CDR2 (germline): SQVTM, ANQGSEA. V lost 7 bases to trimming and J lost 3 bases, with 19 bases between them. CDR3 in amino acids: CSGRRSATDYNEQFF. As DNA, the CDR3 is TGCAGCGGGAGGAGGTCCGCCACCGACTACAATGAGCAGTTCTTC.

This clonotype was seen repeatedly, ten times or more. The chain carries TRBV13 and TRBJ1-2; D not resolved. The CDR3 consists of 14 residues. Trimming took 3 bases from V and 6 from J, leaving 14 bases between them. CDR1 is PRHDT and CDR2 is FYEKMQ in the germline V gene (reference sequence). The CDR3 DNA sequence: TGTGCCAGCAGCTTCCCTATTACTGAGAATGGCTACACCTTC. Translating gives CASSFPITENGYTF.

The chain combines TRBV4-2 with TRBJ1-4; the match to TRBD1 covers 7 bases. The germline CDR1 and CDR2 sequences are LGHNA and YNFKEQ. The CDR3 has 15 amino acids. V was pared by 0 bases and J by 8 bases, with 6 bases of the junction left unmatched. The CDR3 DNA reads TGTGCCAGCAGCCAAGAGGTCAGGGGGTGGGAAAAACTGTTTTTT. Encoded protein: CASSQEVRGWEKLFF.

This sequence joins TRBV6-6 and TRBJ2-1; no clear D gene. Per the germline V gene, CDR1 is MNHNY and CDR2 is SVGAGI (reference sequence). The CDR3 is 13 residues long. V was pared by 2 bases and J by 9 bases, with 11 bases between. The CDR3 bases are TGTGCCAGCAGTTACACCACGGGCGCTGAGCAGTTCTTC. It specifies CASSYTTGAEQFF.

The J gene is TRBJ2-3, the V gene TRBV7-2; D gene uncertain. Trimming cost V 4 bases and J 7 bases, with 18 bases left between them. The CDR3 has 15 amino acids. CDR1 and CDR2 from the germline V gene are SGHTA and FQGNSA. This CDR3 reads CASSSPPPEANTQYF. The DNA for the CDR3 is TGTGCCAGCAGCTCACCCCCTCCCGAAGCAAATACGCAGTATTTT.

The chain combines TRBV7-7 with TRBJ2-1; TRBD2 aligns across 7 bases. CDR3 length equals 14 residues. The trim removed 5 bases at V and 7 bases at J, leaving 8 bases unmatched. Germline CDR1 reads SSHAT; CDR2 reads FNYEAQ (reference sequence). CDR3 coding DNA: TGTGCCAGCAGCCCTCAAGCGGGGTTGAATGAGCAGTTCTTC. This codes for CASSPQAGLNEQFF.

The chain carries TRBV11-2 and TRBJ2-2; D is perhaps TRBD1 or TRBD2 (5 bases each). CDR3 length: 11 residues. Germline V gene sequence: CDR1 SGHAT, CDR2 FQNNGV. V was trimmed by 10 bases and J by 5 bases, leaving 8 bases between them. CDR3 sequence (DNA): TGTGCCACCGAGGGGACCGGGGAGCTGTTTTTT. Translation gives CATEGTGELFF.

This chain links TRBV6-5 with TRBJ1-5, with TRBD1 matching 11 bases. Germline CDR1 and CDR2: MNHEY and SVGAGI. The CDR3 covers 18 residues. J was trimmed by 1 base and V by 0 bases; bases with no gene match: 5. This CDR3 reads CASSYSDRGLLSNQPQHF. CDR3 sequence (DNA): TGTGCCAGCAGTTACTCGGACAGGGGGCTCCTGAGCAATCAGCCCCAGCATTTT.

There are many counts of this clonotype. The gene calls are TRBV11-2 and TRBJ2-2; TRBD2 is a possible D gene (5 bases). Germline loops: CDR1 SGHAT, CDR2 FQNNGV. The CDR3 covers 15 residues. Trimming left V 5 bases short and J 2 bases short, with 12 bases between. The CDR3 loop reads CASSPGGLNTGELFF. CDR3 nucleotide sequence: TGTGCCAGCAGCCCCGGCGGACTCAACACCGGGGAGCTGTTTTTT.

This clonotype was counted between two and nine times. The rearrangement joins TRBV9 to TRBJ2-2, with 10 nucleotides matching TRBD1. The CDR3 runs to 16 residues. V lost 3 bases and J lost 0; bases outside the gene matches: 2. The germline gives CDR1 SGDLS, CDR2 YYNGEE. CDR3 in DNA: TGTGCCAGCAGCGGAGGGACAGGGGCGAACACCGGGGAGCTGTTTTTT. Amino acid sequence: CASSGGTGANTGELFF.

This clonotype was seen only a few times. The genes are TRBV20-1 and TRBJ2-1; 11 bases align to TRBD2. The J segment lost 3 bases and the V segment lost 3 bases, leaving 4 bases of the junction unmatched. This CDR3 region has 15 residues. From germline, CDR1 is DFQATT and CDR2 SNEGSKA (reference sequence). As DNA, the CDR3 is TGCAGTGCTAGCTCGACTAGCGGGGACTACAATGAGCAGTTCTTC. This sequence encodes CSASSTSGDYNEQFF.

CDR3 sequence: CASSFQTSREETQYF. The CDR3, as DNA: TGTGCCAGCAGTTTTCAGACTAGTAGGGAGGAGACCCAGTACTTC. The chain uses TRBV12-3 or TRBV12-4 and TRBJ2-5, with a possible D match to TRBD2 (6 bases). The CDR3 runs 15 residues. V lost 3 bases, J lost 5 bases, and 16 bases lay in between.

In its sample, this clonotype was seen a few times. The rearrangement joins TRBV15 to TRBJ1-1, with TRBD1 identical over 9 bases. V lost 4 bases, J lost 1 base, and 4 bases stayed unmatched. Per the germline V gene, CDR1 is LNHNV and CDR2 is YYDKDF (reference sequence). The CDR3 is 15 amino acids. The CDR3 coding sequence is TGTGCCACCAGCATCGCGGGACAGGGGAACACTGAAGCTTTCTTT. As protein: CATSIAGQGNTEAFF.

The rearrangement links TRBV5-1 to TRBJ1-3; a weak D match, TRBD1 (6 bases). Per germline, CDR1 SGHRS and CDR2 YFSETQ. This CDR3 is 16 amino acids long. V lost 4 bases and J lost 0, with 14 bases in between. Here the CDR3 DNA reads TGCGCCAGCAGCAGCATCGGAGGGGGCTCTGGAAACACCATATATTTT. Protein sequence: CASSSIGGGSGNTIYF. The whole variable domain, remainder taken from reference TRBV5-1 and TRBJ1-3, is KAGVTQTPRYLIKTRGQQVTLSCSPISGHRSVSWYQQTPGQGLQFLFEYFSETQRNKGNFPGRFSGRQFSNSRSEMNVSTLELGDSALYLCASSSIGGGSGNTIYFGEGSWLTVV.

V usage is TRBV7-9 and J usage is TRBJ2-5, with D maybe TRBD1 (5 bases). The germline V and J ends were trimmed by 2 bases and 2 bases, with 12 bases remaining between them. This CDR3 is 15 amino acids long. CDR1 and CDR2 (germline): SEHNR, FQNEAQ (reference sequence). The DNA of the CDR3 is TGTGCCAGCAGCTTATCCGGACACCCACAAGAGACCCAGTACTTC. This sequence encodes CASSLSGHPQETQYF.